Here is one T cell receptor beta chain with its context. V gave up 2 bases and J gave up 4 bases, with 14 bases separating them. The CDR3 spans 15 residues. The germline CDR1 and CDR2 sequences are SGHTA and FQGNSA. The record originates from a study of blood T cells in healthy people across ages. The use of a sample-barcoded 5' primer and a J-beta primer mix characterized a second PCR of roughly 6 to 11 cycles. TCRdb used MiXCR to reprocess the 5' RACE reads, holding one entry per CDR3 protein. The sample lists over 1,500,000 distinct CDR3 sequences, about two fifths occurring once. This rearrangement joins TRBV7-2 to TRBJ1-1; no firm D call. Sequencing input: blood. The sequence was obtained from a human donor in good health. The CDR3, as DNA: TGTGCCAGCAGCTTATTTCGTGGGATGGGCACTGAAGCTTTCTTT. Translation gives CASSLFRGMGTEAFF.